This T cell receptor (beta chain) was captured by sequencing in a study of OX40 agonist ivuxolimab in advanced cancers. Background on the study: Three patients, one with hepatocellular carcinoma and two with cutaneous melanoma, responded partially.

This CDR3 is 13 amino acids long. The germline gives CDR1 SGDLS, CDR2 YYNGEE. Trimming removed 3 bases from V and 2 bases from J, with 9 bases in between. With baseline, cycle 4 day 1, and cycle 7 day 1 as timepoints, blood was sampled. Profiled with immunoSEQ multiplex PCR; TCRdb holds only in-frame clones, not every one. In the table there are over 20,000 clones, over 75% of which are singletons. The sample consisted of CD4+ or CD8+ T cells sorted from blood, taken in a trial of the OX40 agonist ivuxolimab. The sequence was collected from an adult with an advanced solid tumor such as melanoma, head and neck, liver or kidney cancer. V and J are TRBV9 and TRBJ2-7; unclear D gene. CDR3 amino acids: CASSEGSPYEQYF. CDR3 nucleotide sequence: TGTGCCAGCAGCGAAGGCAGCCCCTACGAGCAGTACTTC.